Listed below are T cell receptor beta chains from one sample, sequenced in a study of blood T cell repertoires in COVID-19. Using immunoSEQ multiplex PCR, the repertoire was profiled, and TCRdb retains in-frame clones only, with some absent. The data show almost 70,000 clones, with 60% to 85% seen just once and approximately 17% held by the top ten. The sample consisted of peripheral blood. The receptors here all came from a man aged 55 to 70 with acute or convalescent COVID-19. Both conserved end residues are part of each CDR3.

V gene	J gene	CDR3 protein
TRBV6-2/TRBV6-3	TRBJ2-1	CASSDTGDVHNEQFF
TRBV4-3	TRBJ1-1	CASSQVGGGGEAFF
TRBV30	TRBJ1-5	CAWSLYRTGGQPQHF
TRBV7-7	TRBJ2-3	CASSSQGTDTQYF
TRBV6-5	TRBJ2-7	CASSYPGQPPYEQYF
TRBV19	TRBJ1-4	CASSIGDRDNEKLFF
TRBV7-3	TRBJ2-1	CASSSRAYNEQFF
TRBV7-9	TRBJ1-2	CASSFLSGLDGYTF
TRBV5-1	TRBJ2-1	CASSLQGINEQFF
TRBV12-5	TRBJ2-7	CASGQGTSGDEQYF
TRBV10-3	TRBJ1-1	CAFSGREGTEAFF
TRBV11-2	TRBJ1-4	CASSLRNPDPRRVNEKLFF
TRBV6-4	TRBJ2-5	CASSEVQGARETQYF
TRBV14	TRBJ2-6	CASSQGPRVGSGANVLTF
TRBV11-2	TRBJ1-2	CASSLSQHGYTF
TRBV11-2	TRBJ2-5	CASSSGLAGGQETQYF
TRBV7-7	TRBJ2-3	CASSWSGGTDTQYF
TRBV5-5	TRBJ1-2	CASTHTGYYGYTF
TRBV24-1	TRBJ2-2	CATSDAGTVNTGELFF
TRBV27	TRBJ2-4	CASSPYGTSSFKNIQYF
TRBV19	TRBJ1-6	CASSTGQGANYNSPLHF
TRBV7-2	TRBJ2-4	CASRGGGDIQYF
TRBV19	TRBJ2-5	CASSTLPVETQYF
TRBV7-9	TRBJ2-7	CASSTQQGYEQYF
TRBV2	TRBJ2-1	CASTTYNEQFF